This passage covers 29 T cell receptor beta chains from one sample sequenced in a study of cytomegalovirus exposure and HLA in healthy donors. Repertoires were generated with immunoSEQ multiplex PCR, while TCRdb's copy carries only in-frame clones and drops some. This sample has around 400,000 clones, with more than 80% found just once. Sequencing input: PBMCs. The receptors come from a woman aged 18-30 years in good health and CMV-seronegative.

The rearrangement uses TRBV2 and TRBJ2-1; D might be TRBD2 (5 bases). CDR1 is SNHLY, CDR2 FYNNEI, per germline. The CDR3 consists of 15 residues. The V end lost 4 bases, the J end lost 3 bases, and 13 bases lay between the germline ends. CDR3 coding DNA: TGTGCCAGCAGTGCCCCCCGGGGTGTCTACAATGAGCAGTTCTTC. Translation gives CASSAPRGVYNEQFF. The full variable domain, rest sourced from reference TRBV2 and TRBJ2-1, is EPEVTQTPSHQVTQMGQEVILRCVPISNHLYFYWYRQILGQKVEFLVSFYNNEISEKSEIFDDQFSVERPDGSNFTLKIRSTKLEDSAMYFCASSAPRGVYNEQFFGPGTRLTVL.

The rearrangement uses TRBV9 and TRBJ1-4, with D possibly being TRBD1 (5 bases). From germline, CDR1 is SGDLS and CDR2 YYNGEE. The CDR3 sequence is 16 residues long. V was pared by 4 bases and J by 6 bases, with 19 bases between. The CDR3 nucleotides read TGTGCCAGCAGCCGGGACTCAGGGAGCCGCCATGAAAAACTGTTTTTT. Protein: CASSRDSGSRHEKLFF. Using reference TRBV9 and TRBJ1-4 for the parts outside the CDR3, the full variable domain is DSGVTQTPKHLITATGQRVTLRCSPRSGDLSVYWYQQSLDQGLQFLIQYYNGEERAKGNILERFSAQQFPDLHSELNLSSLELGDSALYFCASSRDSGSRHEKLFFGSGTQLSVL.

This chain links TRBV9 with TRBJ2-7, with 10 bases lining up with TRBD1. Germline CDR1 SGDLS, CDR2 YYNGEE. V lost 3 bases, J lost 7 bases, and 10 bases stayed unmatched. There are 15 residues in the CDR3. The CDR3 region is CASSETGTGDGEQYF. The CDR3 DNA follows: TGTGCCAGCAGCGAAACCGGGACAGGGGACGGGGAGCAGTACTTC.

This clone was observed once. The V call is TRBV18, the J call TRBJ2-3; tentative D call: TRBD2 (6 bases). Germline V gene lookup returns CDR1 KGHSH and CDR2 LQKENI. V lost 3 bases to trimming and J lost 2 bases, with 12 bases between them. The CDR3 covers 15 residues. CDR3 loop: CASSPGLQFTDTQYF. In DNA form, the CDR3 reads TGTGCCAGCTCACCGGGACTCCAGTTCACAGATACGCAGTATTTT.

The chain links TRBV7-9 to TRBJ1-1; D possibly corresponds to TRBD1 (5 bases). V was trimmed by 7 bases and J by 1 base, leaving 13 bases between them. CDR1 is SEHNR, CDR2 FQNEAQ, per germline (reference sequence). The CDR3 spans 14 residues. The CDR3 DNA reads as TGTGCCAGCACCCTCATGGGGCAGAACACTGAAGCTTTCTTT. Translating it yields CASTLMGQNTEAFF.

The chain links TRBV2 to TRBJ2-1; 7 bases are a match to TRBD1. The CDR3 extends over 14 amino acids. The trim removed 5 bases at V and 4 bases at J, leaving 5 bases unmatched. Germline assignment: CDR1 SNHLY and CDR2 FYNNEI. CDR3 coding DNA: TGTGCCAGCAGTTATGACAGGGTATACAATGAGCAGTTCTTC. Amino acids: CASSYDRVYNEQFF.

The J gene is TRBJ1-5, the V gene TRBV4-1; no definite D call. CDR1 and CDR2 from the germline V gene are MGHRA and YSYEKL. V lost 0 bases, J lost 7 bases, and 13 bases lay in between. The CDR3 length is 15 residues. CDR3 sequence reads: CASSQESDFRQPQHF. The CDR3 DNA reads as TGCGCCAGCAGCCAAGAGTCGGACTTCCGGCAGCCCCAGCATTTT.

V gene TRBV7-9 combines with J gene TRBJ2-1; D unresolved. The CDR3 length is 13 residues. Trimming cost V 4 bases and J 7 bases, with 11 bases left between them. Germline V gene lookup returns CDR1 SEHNR and CDR2 FQNEAQ (reference sequence). As DNA, the CDR3 is TGTGCCAGCAGCTCATCCCTCTATAATGAGCAGTTCTTC. Translated: CASSSSLYNEQFF.

As DNA, the CDR3 is TGTGCCAGCAGCCAAGACACCGGGACTGGCTCCTACGAGCAGTACTTC. It yields the protein CASSQDTGTGSYEQYF. The chain employs TRBV4-2 and TRBJ2-7, with D possibly being TRBD2 (6 bases). The CDR3 sequence is 16 residues long. V was trimmed by 0 bases and J by 0 bases, leaving 12 bases between them. Germline lookup yields CDR1 LGHNA and CDR2 YNFKEQ.

The chain has TRBV7-2 and TRBJ2-1; D call uncertain. Deletions cut 3 bases from V and 4 bases from J, with 7 bases between. The CDR3 length is 13 residues. Germline-derived CDR1 and CDR2 are SGHTA and FQGNSA. The CDR3 protein is CASSFRPYNEQFF. CDR3 coding DNA: TGTGCCAGCAGCTTTCGTCCGTACAATGAGCAGTTCTTC.

J is TRBJ1-5 and V is TRBV10-1; tentatively, D is TRBD1 (6 bases). Trimming left V 4 bases short and J 2 bases short, with 6 bases between. The CDR3 covers 13 residues. CDR1 is WNHNN, CDR2 SYGVQD, per germline (reference sequence). DNA for the CDR3: TGCGCCAGCAGTGGACAGGGCAATCAGCCCCAGCATTTT. Translation gives CASSGQGNQPQHF.

The chain links TRBV6-5 to TRBJ2-3, with TRBD2 matching 7 bases. This CDR3 contains 14 residues. The V and J ends lost 8 bases and 0 bases, in that order; junction bases with no gene match: 5. In germline, CDR1 is MNHEY, CDR2 SVGAGI. The CDR3 sequence: CASAYSGSTDTQYF. In nucleotides, the CDR3 is TGTGCCAGCGCCTATAGCGGGAGCACAGATACGCAGTATTTT.

The chain couples TRBV10-3 to TRBJ2-7; D might be TRBD2 (6 bases). Germline loops: CDR1 ENHRY, CDR2 SYGVKD. Trimming took off 1 base at V and 6 bases at J, with 7 bases between the two ends. The CDR3 is made up of 12 amino acids. In DNA, the CDR3 is TGTGCCATCAGTGAGTTGGGGGGCGAGCAGTACTTC. Translated, it gives CAISELGGEQYF.

The genes are TRBV7-2 and TRBJ2-5, with TRBD1 identical over 8 bases. The CDR3 loop spans 15 amino acids. Trimming removed 1 base from V and 2 bases from J; junction bases left unmatched: 3. The germline CDR1 and CDR2 sequences are SGHTA and FQGNSA. CDR3 residues: CASSLVTGGQETQYF. The CDR3 DNA reads as TGTGCCAGCAGCTTAGTAACAGGGGGGCAAGAGACCCAGTACTTC.

The chain carries TRBV5-8 and TRBJ1-2; 9 bases are shared with TRBD1. V shed 4 bases, J shed 2 bases, and the junction held 12 bases outside the gene matches. CDR1 SGHTS and CDR2 YDEGEE come from the germline V gene. The CDR3 has 17 residues. The CDR3 loop is CASSGRDRVGINYGYTF. Written as DNA, the CDR3 is TGTGCCAGCAGCGGCCGGGACAGGGTTGGGATCAACTATGGCTACACCTTC.

CDR3 residues: CASSPRGGADTEAFF. Written as DNA, the CDR3 is TGTGCCAGCAGCCCCCGGGGGGGGGCGGACACTGAAGCTTTCTTT. The gene calls are TRBV5-4 and TRBJ1-1; D might be TRBD1 (6 bases). The germline CDR1 and CDR2 sequences are SGHNT and YYREEE (reference sequence). CDR3 length: 15 amino acids. Trimming removed 4 bases from V and 3 bases from J, with 16 bases in between.

The genes are TRBV11-3 and TRBJ1-1; D is uncertain. CDR1 is SGHNT, CDR2 YENEEA, per germline. V lost 1 base and J 0 bases, leaving 9 bases between the germline ends. The CDR3 contains 15 residues. For the CDR3, the DNA is TGTGCCAGCAGCTTAGTTGCGCTGATGAACACTGAAGCTTTCTTT. The encoded protein is CASSLVALMNTEAFF.

This clone was seen only a few times. The chain has TRBV7-9 and TRBJ1-1; no clear D. Looked up from germline, CDR1 is SEHNR and CDR2 is FQNEAQ (reference sequence). The germline V and J ends were trimmed by 3 bases and 6 bases, with 11 bases remaining between them. The CDR3 contains 13 residues. This chain's CDR3 is CASSLTGLPEAFF. The CDR3 bases are TGTGCCAGCAGCTTGACGGGTCTCCCTGAAGCTTTCTTT.

V gene TRBV18 combines with J gene TRBJ1-2; D is ambiguous. Between the trimmed V and J ends, which lost 3 bases and 4 bases, there was a span of 15 bases. Germline-derived CDR1 and CDR2 are KGHSH and LQKENI. The CDR3 extends over 15 amino acids. The CDR3 nucleotides read TGTGCCAGCTCACCCTCTTTGACAAGATCCTATGGCTACACCTTC. Its protein product is CASSPSLTRSYGYTF.

This chain uses TRBV5-1 with TRBJ2-2; 7 nucleotides line up with TRBD2. Germline trimming cut 5 bases from V and 2 bases from J; bases unmatched to any gene: 12. This CDR3 is 17 amino acids long. CDR1 is SGHRS and CDR2 is YFSETQ in the germline V gene. The CDR3 here is CASSSTGASGNTGELFF. CDR3 coding DNA: TGCGCCAGCAGTTCGACTGGGGCTAGCGGAAACACCGGGGAGCTGTTTTTT.

The gene calls are TRBV5-1 and TRBJ2-7; 9 positions agree with TRBD2. From germline, CDR1 is SGHRS and CDR2 YFSETQ. Trimming at V came to 1 base and at J to 5 bases, leaving 10 bases not matched to a gene. This CDR3 spans 16 amino acids. The CDR3 bases are TGCGCCAGCAGCTTGCAGGGTAGCGGGAGTAGGAACGAGCAGTACTTC. This sequence encodes CASSLQGSGSRNEQYF.

The chain uses TRBV9 and TRBJ1-1, with 10 bases aligning to TRBD1. The germline V gene has CDR1 SGDLS and CDR2 YYNGEE. V dropped 2 bases and J dropped 1; count of bases not matched to a gene: 8. The CDR3 loop spans 17 amino acids. The CDR3 region has the DNA TGTGCCAGCAGCGTCTCCGGGACAGGGGATGGGAACACTGAAGCTTTCTTT. Translation gives CASSVSGTGDGNTEAFF.

Worth noting for this clone: The identical CDR3 is also encoded by other nucleotide sequences in the sample. The chain couples TRBV2 to TRBJ2-5, with 12 positions matching TRBD2. The CDR3 runs 15 residues. Trimming cost V 2 bases and J 5 bases; bases outside gene matches: 3. Germline V CDR1 and CDR2: SNHLY, FYNNEI. Here the CDR3 reads CASSESLAGGETQYF. The CDR3 coding sequence is TGTGCCAGCAGTGAATCGCTAGCGGGAGGGGAGACCCAGTACTTC.

This clone was observed a single time. The chain has TRBV7-8 and TRBJ1-1; D is possibly TRBD1 (5 bases). The CDR3 has 15 residues. CDR1 is SGHVS, CDR2 FQNEAQ, per germline. V lost 4 bases and J lost 1, with 13 bases in between. CDR3 DNA: TGTGCCAGCAGCTCCAGGAGCACAGGGAACACTGAAGCTTTCTTT. Residues: CASSSRSTGNTEAFF.

V is TRBV7-6 and J is TRBJ2-1; possible D gene TRBD2, 5 bases. Germline-derived CDR1 and CDR2 are SGHVS and FNYEAQ. The CDR3 totals 15 residues. Trimming left V 5 bases short and J 0 bases short, with 11 bases between. CDR3 protein: CASSRAVSSYNEQFF. The CDR3 DNA sequence: TGTGCCAGCAGCAGAGCGGTGAGCTCCTACAATGAGCAGTTCTTC.

The rearrangement links TRBV4-1 to TRBJ1-1; TRBD1 might be the D (6 bases). The germline V gene has CDR1 MGHRA and CDR2 YSYEKL. CDR3 length: 17 residues. Between the trimmed V and J ends, which lost 1 base and 0 bases, there was a span of 15 bases. CDR3: CASSQVARGALNTEAFF. CDR3 nucleotide sequence: TGCGCCAGCAGCCAAGTGGCCCGGGGGGCCTTGAACACTGAAGCTTTCTTT.

The rearrangement uses TRBV28 and TRBJ1-1, with a tentative D call TRBD1 (6 bases). This CDR3 spans 13 amino acids. The V end was cut by 3 bases, the J end by 4 bases, with 9 bases between. Germline V CDR1 and CDR2: MDHEN, SYDVKM. CDR3 residues: CASSFGGPTEAFF. CDR3 nucleotides: TGTGCCAGCAGTTTTGGGGGCCCCACTGAAGCTTTCTTT.

The chain recombines TRBV5-3 with TRBJ2-2; D is uncertain. TRBV5-3 is classed as an ORF, of uncertain function. V lost 4 bases and J 5 bases, leaving 9 bases between the germline ends. The CDR3 contains 13 residues. The DNA of the CDR3 is TGTGCCAGAAGCCCTACAGATACCGGGGAGCTGTTTTTT. Its protein product is CARSPTDTGELFF.

J is TRBJ2-3 and V is TRBV13; D possibly corresponds to TRBD2 (5 bases). With 3 bases removed from V and 3 bases from J, the gap between germline ends came to 7 bases. The germline V gene has CDR1 PRHDT and CDR2 FYEKMQ (reference sequence). The CDR3 is made up of 13 amino acids. The DNA of the CDR3 is TGTGCCAGCAGCTTCTCGGGGACAGATACGCAGTATTTT. Translated: CASSFSGTDTQYF.